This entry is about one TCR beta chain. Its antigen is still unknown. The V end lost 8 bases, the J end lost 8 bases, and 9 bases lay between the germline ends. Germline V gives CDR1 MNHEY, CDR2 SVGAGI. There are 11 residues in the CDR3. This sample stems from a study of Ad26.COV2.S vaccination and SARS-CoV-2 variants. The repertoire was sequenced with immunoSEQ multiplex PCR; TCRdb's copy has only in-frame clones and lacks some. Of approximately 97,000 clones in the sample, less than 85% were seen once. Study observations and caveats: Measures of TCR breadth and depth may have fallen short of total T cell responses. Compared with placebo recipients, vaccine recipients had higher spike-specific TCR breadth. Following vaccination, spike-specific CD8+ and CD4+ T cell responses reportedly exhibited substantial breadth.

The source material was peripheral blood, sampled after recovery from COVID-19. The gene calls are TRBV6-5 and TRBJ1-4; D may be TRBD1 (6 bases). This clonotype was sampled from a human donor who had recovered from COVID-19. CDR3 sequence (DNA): TGTGCCAGCCCTGACAGGGAAAAACTGTTTTTT. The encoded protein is CASPDREKLFF.